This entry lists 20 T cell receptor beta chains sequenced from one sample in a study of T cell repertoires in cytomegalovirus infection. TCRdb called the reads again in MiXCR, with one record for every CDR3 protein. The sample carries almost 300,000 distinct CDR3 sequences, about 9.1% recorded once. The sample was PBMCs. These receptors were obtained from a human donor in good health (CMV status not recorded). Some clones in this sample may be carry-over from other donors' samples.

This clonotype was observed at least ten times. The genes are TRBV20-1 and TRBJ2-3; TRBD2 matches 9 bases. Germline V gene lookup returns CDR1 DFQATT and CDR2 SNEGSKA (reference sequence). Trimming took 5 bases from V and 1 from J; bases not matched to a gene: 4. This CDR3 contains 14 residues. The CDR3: CSARSGGGTDTQYF. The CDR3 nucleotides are TGCAGTGCTCGTAGCGGGGGAGGCACAGATACGCAGTATTTT.

Written as DNA, the CDR3 is TGCAGTGCGCGACACAGGGTGATGGGAGATACGCAGTATTTT. It codes for CSARHRVMGDTQYF. The chain uses TRBV20-1 and TRBJ2-3; possible D gene TRBD1, 6 bases. Germline CDR1 and CDR2: DFQATT and SNEGSKA (reference sequence). Trimming cost V 6 bases and J 5 bases, with 18 bases left between them. CDR3 length: 14 amino acids.

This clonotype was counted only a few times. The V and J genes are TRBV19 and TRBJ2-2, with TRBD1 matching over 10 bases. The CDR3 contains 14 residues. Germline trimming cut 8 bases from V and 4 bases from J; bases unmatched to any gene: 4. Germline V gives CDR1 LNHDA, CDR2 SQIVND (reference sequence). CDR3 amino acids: CASRDRGVTGELFF. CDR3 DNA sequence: TGTGCCAGTCGGGACAGGGGTGTCACCGGGGAGCTGTTTTTT.

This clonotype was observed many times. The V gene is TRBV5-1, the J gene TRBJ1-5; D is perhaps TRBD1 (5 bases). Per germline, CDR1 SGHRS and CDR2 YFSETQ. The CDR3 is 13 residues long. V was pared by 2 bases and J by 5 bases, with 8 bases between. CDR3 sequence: CASSFQGDQPQHF. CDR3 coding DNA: TGCGCCAGCAGCTTCCAGGGCGATCAGCCCCAGCATTTT.

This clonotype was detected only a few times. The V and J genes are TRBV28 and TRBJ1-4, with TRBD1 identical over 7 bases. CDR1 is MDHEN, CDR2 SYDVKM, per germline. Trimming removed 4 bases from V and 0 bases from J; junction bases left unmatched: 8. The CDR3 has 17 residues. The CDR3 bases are TGTGCCAGCAGTTCAGCAGGGGGAGCCGCAACTAATGAAAAACTGTTTTTT. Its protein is CASSSAGGAATNEKLFF.

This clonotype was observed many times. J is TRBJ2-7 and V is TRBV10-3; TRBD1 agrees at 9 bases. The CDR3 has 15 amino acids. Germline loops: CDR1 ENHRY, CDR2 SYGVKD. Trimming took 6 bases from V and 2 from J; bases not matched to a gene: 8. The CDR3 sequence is CAIRAGTGSTYEQYV. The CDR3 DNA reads TGTGCCATCAGAGCCGGGACAGGGAGTACCTACGAGCAGTACGTC.

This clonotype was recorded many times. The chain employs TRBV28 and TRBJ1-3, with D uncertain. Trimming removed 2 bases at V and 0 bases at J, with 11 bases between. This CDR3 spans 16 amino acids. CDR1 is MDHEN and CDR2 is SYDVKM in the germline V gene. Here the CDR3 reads CASSLPNTYSGNTIYF. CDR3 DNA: TGTGCCAGCAGTTTACCTAACACATACTCTGGAAACACCATATATTTT.

CDR3 bases: TGCAGCGTTGAATTAACCCCTTACGAGCAGTACTTC. Amino acids: CSVELTPYEQYF. The J gene is TRBJ2-7, the V gene TRBV29-1; no clear D gene. Germline V CDR1 and CDR2: SQVTM, ANQGSEA. CDR3 length equals 12 residues. V gave up 2 bases and J gave up 4 bases, with 9 bases separating them.

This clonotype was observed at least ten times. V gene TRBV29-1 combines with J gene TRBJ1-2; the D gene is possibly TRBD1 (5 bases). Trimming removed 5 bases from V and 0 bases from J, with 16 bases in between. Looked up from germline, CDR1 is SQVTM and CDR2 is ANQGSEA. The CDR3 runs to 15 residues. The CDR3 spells CSVPGPRGANYGYTF. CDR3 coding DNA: TGCAGCGTTCCGGGTCCTAGGGGAGCTAACTATGGCTACACCTTC.

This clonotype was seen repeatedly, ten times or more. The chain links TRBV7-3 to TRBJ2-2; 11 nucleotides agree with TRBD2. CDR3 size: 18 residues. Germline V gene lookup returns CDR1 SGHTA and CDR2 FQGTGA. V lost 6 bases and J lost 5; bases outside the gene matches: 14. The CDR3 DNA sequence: TGTGCCAGCAGTCAAACACGGCTAGCGGGGGGAGTGACCGGGGAGCTGTTTTTT. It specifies CASSQTRLAGGVTGELFF.

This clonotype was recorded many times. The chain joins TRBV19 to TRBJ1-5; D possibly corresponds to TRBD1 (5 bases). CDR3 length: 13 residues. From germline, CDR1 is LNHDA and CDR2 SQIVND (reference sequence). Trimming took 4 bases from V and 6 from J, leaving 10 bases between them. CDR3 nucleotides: TGTGCCAGTAGTACTACCGGGGGTCAGCCCCAGCATTTT. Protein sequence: CASSTTGGQPQHF.

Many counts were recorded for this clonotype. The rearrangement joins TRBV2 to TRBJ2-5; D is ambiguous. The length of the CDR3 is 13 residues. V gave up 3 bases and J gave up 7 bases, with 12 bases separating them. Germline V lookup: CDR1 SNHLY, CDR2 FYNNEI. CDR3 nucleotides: TGTGCCAGCAGTGAGACGAACGGCGGGACCCAGTACTTC. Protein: CASSETNGGTQYF.

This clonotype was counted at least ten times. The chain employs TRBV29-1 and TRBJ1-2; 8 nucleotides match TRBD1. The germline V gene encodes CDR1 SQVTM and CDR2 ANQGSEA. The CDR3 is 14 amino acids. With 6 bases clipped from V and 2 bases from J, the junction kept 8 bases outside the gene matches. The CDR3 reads CSVRTGSENYGYTF. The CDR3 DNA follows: TGCAGCGTGAGGACAGGGTCCGAAAACTATGGCTACACCTTC. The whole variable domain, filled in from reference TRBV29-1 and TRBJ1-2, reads SAVISQKPSRDICQRGTSLTIQCQVDSQVTMMFWYRQQPGQSLTLIATANQGSEATYESGFVIDKFPISRPNLTFSTLTVSNMSPEDSSIYLCSVRTGSENYGYTFGSGTRLTVV.

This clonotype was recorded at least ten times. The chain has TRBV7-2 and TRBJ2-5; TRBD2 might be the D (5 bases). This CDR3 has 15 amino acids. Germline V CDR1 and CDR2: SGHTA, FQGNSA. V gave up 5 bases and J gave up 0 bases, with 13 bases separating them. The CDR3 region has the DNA TGTGCCAGCAGCCTCAAGACGGGGAACCAAGAGACCCAGTACTTC. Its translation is CASSLKTGNQETQYF.

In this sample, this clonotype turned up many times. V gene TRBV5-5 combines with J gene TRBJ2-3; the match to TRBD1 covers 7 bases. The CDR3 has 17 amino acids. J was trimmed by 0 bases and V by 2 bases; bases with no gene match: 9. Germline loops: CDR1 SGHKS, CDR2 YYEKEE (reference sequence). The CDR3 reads CASSFPTGTESTDTQYF. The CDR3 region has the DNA TGTGCCAGCAGCTTCCCAACCGGGACAGAAAGCACAGATACGCAGTATTTT. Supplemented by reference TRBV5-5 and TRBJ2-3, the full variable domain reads DAGVTQSPTHLIKTRGQQVTLRCSPISGHKSVSWYQQVLGQGPQFIFQYYEKEERGRGNFPDRFSARQFPNYSSELNVNALLLGDSALYLCASSFPTGTESTDTQYFGPGTRLTVL.

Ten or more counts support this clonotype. The CDR3 DNA follows: TGTGCCAGCAGGCTAGCGCTCAGCTCCTACAATGAGCAGTTCTTC. This encodes CASRLALSSYNEQFF. This rearrangement joins TRBV12-3 or TRBV12-4 to TRBJ2-1; possibly TRBD2 for D (6 bases). This CDR3 contains 15 residues. V gave up 6 bases and J gave up 0 bases, with 12 bases separating them.

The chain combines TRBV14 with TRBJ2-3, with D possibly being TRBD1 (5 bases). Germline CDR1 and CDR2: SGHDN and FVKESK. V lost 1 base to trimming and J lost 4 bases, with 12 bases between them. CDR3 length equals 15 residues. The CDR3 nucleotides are TGTGCCAGCAGCCAAGTAGCAGGGCGATCAGATACGCAGTATTTT. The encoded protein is CASSQVAGRSDTQYF.

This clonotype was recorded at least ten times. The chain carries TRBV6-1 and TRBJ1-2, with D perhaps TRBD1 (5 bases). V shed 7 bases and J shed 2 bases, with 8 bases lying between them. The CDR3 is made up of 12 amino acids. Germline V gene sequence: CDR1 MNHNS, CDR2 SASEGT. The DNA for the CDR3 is TGTGCCAGCATCCAGGGCAACTATGGCTACACCTTC. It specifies CASIQGNYGYTF.

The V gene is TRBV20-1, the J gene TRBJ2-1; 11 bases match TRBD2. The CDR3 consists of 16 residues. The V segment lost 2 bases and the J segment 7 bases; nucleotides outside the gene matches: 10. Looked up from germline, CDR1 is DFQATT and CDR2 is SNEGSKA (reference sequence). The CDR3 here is CSARLAGGPRGNEQFF. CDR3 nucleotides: TGCAGTGCTAGACTAGCGGGGGGCCCGAGGGGGAATGAGCAGTTCTTC.

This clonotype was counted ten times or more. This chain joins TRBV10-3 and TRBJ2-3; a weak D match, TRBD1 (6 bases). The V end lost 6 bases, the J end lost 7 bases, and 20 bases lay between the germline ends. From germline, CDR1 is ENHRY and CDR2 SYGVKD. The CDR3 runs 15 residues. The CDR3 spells CAIRVRGSLDNTQYF. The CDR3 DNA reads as TGTGCCATCAGGGTCAGGGGATCCCTTGATAATACGCAGTATTTT.